The 17 T cell receptor beta chains below all came from one sample that was sequenced in a study of control samples from healthy donors and cancer patients. Sequencing used immunoSEQ multiplex PCR; TCRdb keeps in-frame clones, though not all of them. The repertoire has about 220,000 clones, roughly 94% of them found once; the top ten carry approximately 1.5%. Sequencing was done on a sample of blood. The receptor source for this set is a man aged 45-65 years in good health.

The chain uses TRBV27 and TRBJ2-7, with 10 bases fitting TRBD2. Germline V lookup: CDR1 MNHEY, CDR2 SMNVEV (reference sequence). The ends lost 6 bases at V and 2 bases at J; junction bases unmatched: 19. The length of the CDR3 is 19 residues. CDR3 in amino acids: CASSRTTLAGGSRPYEQYF. The CDR3 DNA reads TGTGCCAGCAGCCGAACGACTTTAGCGGGGGGCTCCCGTCCCTACGAGCAGTACTTC.

The chain employs TRBV6-5 and TRBJ1-2; the D is unclear. This CDR3 is built from 15 residues. Germline V gene data show CDR1 as MNHEY and CDR2 as SVGAGI. The germline V and J ends were trimmed by 2 bases and 4 bases, with 14 bases remaining between them. The CDR3 nucleotides read TGTGCCAGCAGTTACGTACCGGAGGAAATCTATGGCTACACCTTC. Translation gives CASSYVPEEIYGYTF.

V gene TRBV3-1 (or the pseudogene TRBV3-2) combines with J gene TRBJ2-1; possible D gene TRBD2, 6 bases. The CDR3 has 15 amino acids. V was cut by 4 bases and J by 0 bases, with 10 bases left in between. The germline V gene has CDR1 LGHDT and CDR2 YNNKEL (reference sequence). The DNA for the CDR3 is TGTGCCAGCAGCCCGGAGGGACTCTCCTACAATGAGCAGTTCTTC. This encodes CASSPEGLSYNEQFF.

The chain combines TRBV20-1 with TRBJ2-7, with D uncertain. CDR3 length: 11 residues. V gave up 7 bases and J gave up 6 bases, with 13 bases separating them. Germline assignment: CDR1 DFQATT and CDR2 SNEGSKA (reference sequence). CDR3 residues: CSVSASGEQYV. As DNA, the CDR3 is TGCAGTGTCTCCGCAAGTGGCGAGCAGTACGTC.

This chain connects TRBV5-1 to TRBJ2-1; D gene unclear. The CDR3 spans 14 residues. From germline, CDR1 is SGHRS and CDR2 YFSETQ. With 0 bases removed from V and 6 bases from J, the gap between germline ends came to 10 bases. The DNA of the CDR3 is TGCGCCAGCAGCTTGGGCTCTCTGACCAATGAGCAGTTCTTC. Amino acid sequence: CASSLGSLTNEQFF.

CDR3: CASSESKVTQGADGYTF. The DNA for the CDR3 is TGCGCCAGCAGTGAGTCGAAAGTGACACAGGGGGCGGATGGCTACACCTTC. V is TRBV10-1 and J is TRBJ1-2; the match to TRBD1 covers 9 bases. Germline V CDR1 and CDR2: WNHNN, SYGVQD (reference sequence). With V trimmed by 0 bases and J by 6 bases, 11 bases remained unmatched. The CDR3 is 17 residues long.

The V and J genes are TRBV5-1 and TRBJ1-2; a possible D gene is TRBD1 (6 bases). The CDR3 loop spans 16 amino acids. Trimming left V 0 bases short and J 0 bases short, with 12 bases between. CDR1 and CDR2 from the germline V gene are SGHRS and YFSETQ. The CDR3 region is CASSLGGAEANYGYTF. CDR3 bases: TGCGCCAGCAGCTTGGGGGGGGCCGAGGCTAACTATGGCTACACCTTC.

The chain employs TRBV11-1 and TRBJ2-5; D possibly corresponds to TRBD2 (6 bases). Germline CDR1 SGHAT, CDR2 FQDESV (reference sequence). The ends were cut back, 5 bases at V and 1 base at J, with 8 bases in the middle. The CDR3 spans 13 residues. The CDR3 loop is CASSPGLQETQYF. The DNA of the CDR3 is TGTGCCAGCAGCCCGGGACTCCAAGAGACCCAGTACTTC.

This CDR3 is CASSYTGTEAFF. The CDR3 DNA sequence: TGTGCCAGCAGCTACACCGGGACTGAAGCTTTCTTT. The V and J genes are TRBV12-3 or TRBV12-4 and TRBJ1-1; D remains ambiguous. Trimming left V 6 bases short and J 5 bases short, with 10 bases between. The CDR3 covers 12 residues.

The genes are TRBV19 and TRBJ2-2; D gene ambiguous. V dropped 1 base and J dropped 0 bases, with 6 bases sitting between them. CDR1 is LNHDA, CDR2 SQIVND, per germline (reference sequence). The CDR3 extends over 15 amino acids. This CDR3 is CASSIVGSNTGELFF. DNA of the CDR3: TGTGCCAGTAGTATAGTGGGGTCGAACACCGGGGAGCTGTTTTTT.

The chain recombines TRBV6-5 with TRBJ2-6, with D possibly matching TRBD1 (6 bases). The germline CDR1 and CDR2 sequences are MNHEY and SVGAGI. The CDR3 runs 15 residues. Trimming shortened V by 6 bases and J by 2 bases, and 11 bases separated the two germline ends. The CDR3 DNA follows: TGTGCCAGCAGGAAACAGGGTGCTGGGGCCAACGTCCTGACTTTC. Protein: CASRKQGAGANVLTF.

This clone was detected once. The V and J genes are TRBV9 and TRBJ1-6; TRBD1 agrees at 7 bases. V lost 1 base, J lost 10 bases, and 5 bases stayed unmatched. Germline CDR1 reads SGDLS; CDR2 reads YYNGEE. The CDR3 loop spans 14 amino acids. As DNA, the CDR3 is TGTGCCAGCAGCGTAAGGGGGCTGGGATCACCCCTCCACTTT. It codes for CASSVRGLGSPLHF.

The V and J genes are TRBV5-1 and TRBJ2-2; D perhaps matches TRBD1 (6 bases). The CDR3 has 15 amino acids. The germline CDR1 and CDR2 sequences are SGHRS and YFSETQ. The V end was cut by 3 bases, the J end by 0 bases, with 9 bases between. CDR3 loop: CASSSGVANTGELFF. Written as DNA, the CDR3 is TGCGCCAGCAGCTCAGGGGTCGCGAACACCGGGGAGCTGTTTTTT.

V usage is TRBV28 and J usage is TRBJ2-5; no firm D call. Germline CDR1 MDHEN, CDR2 SYDVKM. This CDR3 comprises 15 residues. Trimming took off 7 bases at V and 5 bases at J, with 20 bases between the two ends. CDR3 sequence (DNA): TGTGCCAGCACCTCACAAGAAGGGCGTGGGGAGACCCAGTACTTC. Amino acid sequence: CASTSQEGRGETQYF.

The CDR3 spells CASSIMGQGTGELFF. DNA of the CDR3: TGTGCCAGTAGTATCATGGGACAGGGAACCGGGGAGCTGTTTTTT. The chain carries TRBV19 and TRBJ2-2; 9 nucleotides agree with TRBD1. The CDR3 consists of 15 residues. CDR1 and CDR2 (germline): LNHDA, SQIVND (reference sequence). V shed 3 bases and J 5 bases; nucleotides not matched to a gene: 4.

The CDR3 region has the DNA TGTGCCAGCAGCCAGCCCTTAGCGGGGGGCCAGCCGGAGCAGTTCTTC. This codes for CASSQPLAGGQPEQFF. This rearrangement joins TRBV4-2 to TRBJ2-1, with 10 bases fitting TRBD2. Germline CDR1 reads LGHNA; CDR2 reads YNFKEQ. The J segment lost 10 bases and the V segment lost 3 bases, leaving 12 bases of the junction unmatched. The CDR3 consists of 16 residues.

This clone was found once. The same CDR3 is also encoded by other DNA sequences in this sample. The chain carries TRBV18 and TRBJ2-3; D gene unclear. Looked up from germline, CDR1 is KGHSH and CDR2 is LQKENI. V shed 3 bases and J shed 0 bases, with 7 bases lying between them. The CDR3 spans 14 residues. The CDR3, as DNA: TGTGCCAGCTCACCGTTGGACAGCACAGATACGCAGTATTTT. Residues: CASSPLDSTDTQYF.